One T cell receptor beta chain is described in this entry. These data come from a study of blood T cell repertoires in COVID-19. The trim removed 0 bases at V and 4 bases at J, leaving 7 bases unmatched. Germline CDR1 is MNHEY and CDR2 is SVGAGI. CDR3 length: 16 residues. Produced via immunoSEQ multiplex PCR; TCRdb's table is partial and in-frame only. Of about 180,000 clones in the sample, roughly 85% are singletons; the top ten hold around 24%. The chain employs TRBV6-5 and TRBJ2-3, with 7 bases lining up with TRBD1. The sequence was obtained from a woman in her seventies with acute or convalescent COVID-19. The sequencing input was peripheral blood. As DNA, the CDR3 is TGTGCCAGCAGTTACTCGAAGGGGGCTAGGGCAGATACGCAGTATTTT. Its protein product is CASSYSKGARADTQYF.